This section outlines one TCR beta chain sequence together with its context. This record belongs to a study of blood T cell repertoires in COVID-19. Overall study context: The samples span acute and convalescent COVID-19 from the United States, Italy and Spain. Sources were T cells, B-cell-depleted T cells, or PBMCs; the material itself was cDNA or gDNA.

This CDR3 region has 15 residues. Between the trimmed V and J ends, which lost 6 bases and 2 bases, there was a span of 14 bases. Germline CDR1 reads MNHEY; CDR2 reads SVGAGI. Original processing methods: Estimates of nucleated cell counts were drawn from the amplification of reference gene primers. The table came from immunoSEQ multiplex PCR; TCRdb's copy has only in-frame clones and leaves some out. V, J and clone size reflect that table, while D and trimming were determined from the DNA. In the table there are 150,000 or so clones, about four fifths of which are singletons. The chain recombines TRBV6-5 with TRBJ1-5, with D tentatively TRBD1 (5 bases). The sequence was obtained from a woman aged 60-75 years with acute or convalescent COVID-19. Sequenced sample: peripheral blood. In DNA, the CDR3 is TGTGCCAGCAGGCCAGGGTGGGTCGGCAATCAGCCCCAGCATTTT. Translation gives CASRPGWVGNQPQHF.